The present T cell receptor (beta chain) was sequenced within a study of CD8 T cells in Susac syndrome. It was with random hexamers that roughly 0.5 to 1 ug RNA was reverse transcribed. Multiplex PCR with immunoSEQ amplified the TCR beta CDR3 across 54 Vbeta and 13 Jbeta. TCRdb re-called the immunoSEQ multiplex PCR reads through MiXCR, storing one row per CDR3 protein. Of approximately 270,000 distinct CDR3 sequences listed, approximately 92% were seen once; the top ten hold less than 0.075%. The ends were cut back, 6 bases at V and 0 bases at J, with 8 bases in the middle. There are 14 residues in the CDR3. Germline CDR1 SGHTA, CDR2 FQGNSA. Sequencing targeted TCR beta in T cells from blood (CD8+ and CD4+). Purification of the CD8+ and CD4+ T cells relied on negative isolation, and TEMRA cells underwent FACS enrichment.

The clonotype was recovered from a human donor with multiple sclerosis. The sample comprised CD4+ T cells from PBMCs. The chain uses TRBV7-2 and TRBJ2-2; the D is unclear. The CDR3 loop reads CASRRLANTGELFF. CDR3 DNA: TGTGCCAGCAGGCGGCTCGCGAACACCGGGGAGCTGTTTTTT.